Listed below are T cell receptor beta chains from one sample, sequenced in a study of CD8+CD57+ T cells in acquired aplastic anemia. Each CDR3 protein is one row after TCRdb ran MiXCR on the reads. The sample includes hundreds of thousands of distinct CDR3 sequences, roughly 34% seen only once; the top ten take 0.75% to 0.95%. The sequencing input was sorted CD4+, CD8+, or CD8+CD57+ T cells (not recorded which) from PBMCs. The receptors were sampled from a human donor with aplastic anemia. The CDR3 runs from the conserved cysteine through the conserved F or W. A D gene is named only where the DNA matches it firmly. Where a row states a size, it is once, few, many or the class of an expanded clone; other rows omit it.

CDR3 protein: CSAVTGLGYGYTF
CDR3 DNA: TGCAGTGCAGTGACAGGGCTCGGCTATGGCTACACCTTC
clone size: -
V gene: TRBV20-1
CDR3 length: 13
J gene: TRBJ1-2
D gene: TRBD1

CDR3 protein: CASSFPRLTSGGPREQYF
CDR3 DNA: TGTGCCAGCAGCTTCCCTAGACTGACTAGCGGGGGCCCGCGCGAGCAGTACTTC
clone size: few
V gene: TRBV11-2
CDR3 length: 18
J gene: TRBJ2-7
D gene: TRBD2

CDR3 protein: CASSQRQVSGNTIYF
CDR3 DNA: TGTGCCAGCAGCCAGAGACAGGTCTCTGGAAACACCATATATTTT
clone size: -
V gene: TRBV6-1
CDR3 length: 15
J gene: TRBJ1-3
D gene: -

CDR3 protein: CSVERGAGTSKDLTSYEQYF
CDR3 DNA: TGCAGCGTTGAAAGGGGGGCCGGGACTAGTAAAGACCTAACGTCCTACGAGCAGTACTTC
clone size: few
V gene: TRBV29-1
CDR3 length: 20
J gene: TRBJ2-7
D gene: TRBD2

CDR3 protein: CASMRGPYEQYF
CDR3 DNA: TGTGCCAGCATGCGGGGTCCCTACGAGCAGTACTTC
clone size: many
V gene: TRBV25-1
CDR3 length: 12
J gene: TRBJ2-7
D gene: -

CDR3 protein: CASTVYYNSPLHF
CDR3 DNA: TGTGCCAGCACAGTTTACTATAATTCACCCCTCCACTTT
clone size: -
V gene: TRBV2
CDR3 length: 13
J gene: TRBJ1-6
D gene: -

CDR3 protein: CASSAPGAGDYGYTF
CDR3 DNA: TGTGCCAGCAGCGCCCCGGGAGCCGGAGACTATGGCTACACCTTC
clone size: many
V gene: TRBV9
CDR3 length: 15
J gene: TRBJ1-2
D gene: -

CDR3 protein: CASSPLDRSSYNSPLHF
CDR3 DNA: TGTGCCAGCAGCCCGCTGGACAGGAGCTCCTATAATTCACCCCTCCACTTT
clone size: -
V gene: TRBV7-9
CDR3 length: 17
J gene: TRBJ1-6
D gene: TRBD1

CDR3 protein: CASNTAGLSYNEQFF
CDR3 DNA: TGTGCCAGTAATACAGCGGGACTATCCTACAATGAGCAGTTCTTC
clone size: many
V gene: TRBV19
CDR3 length: 15
J gene: TRBJ2-1
D gene: TRBD2

CDR3 protein: CSAAKKTGTQYQPQHF
CDR3 DNA: TGCAGTGCTGCTAAAAAAACCGGGACACAATATCAGCCCCAGCATTTT
clone size: -
V gene: TRBV20-1
CDR3 length: 16
J gene: TRBJ1-5
D gene: -

CDR3 protein: CSARGPEPQPQHF
CDR3 DNA: TGCAGTGCTAGAGGACCTGAACCTCAGCCCCAGCATTTT
clone size: -
V gene: TRBV20-1
CDR3 length: 13
J gene: TRBJ1-5
D gene: -

CDR3 protein: CASSGTSGGATDTQYF
CDR3 DNA: TGTGCCAGCAGTGGGACTAGCGGGGGTGCCACAGATACGCAGTATTTT
clone size: -
V gene: TRBV25-1
CDR3 length: 16
J gene: TRBJ2-3
D gene: TRBD2

CDR3 protein: CASSLEPSTGSERYF
CDR3 DNA: TGTGCCAGCAGCTTAGAGCCCTCCACGGGCAGCGAGCGGTACTTC
clone size: -
V gene: TRBV11-2
CDR3 length: 15
J gene: TRBJ2-7
D gene: -

CDR3 protein: CASSLLRDSYEQYF
CDR3 DNA: TGTGCTAGCAGCTTACTCCGGGACAGCTACGAGCAGTACTTC
clone size: -
V gene: TRBV7-7
CDR3 length: 14
J gene: TRBJ2-7
D gene: TRBD1

CDR3 protein: CASSFSYSSYNEQFF
CDR3 DNA: TGTGCCAGCAGCTTCAGTTACAGCTCCTACAATGAGCAGTTCTTC
clone size: few
V gene: TRBV7-3
CDR3 length: 15
J gene: TRBJ2-1
D gene: -

CDR3 protein: CSGAGGGDYEQYF
CDR3 DNA: TGCAGCGGCGCCGGTGGGGGGGACTACGAGCAGTACTTC
clone size: -
V gene: TRBV29-1
CDR3 length: 13
J gene: TRBJ2-7
D gene: TRBD2

CDR3 protein: CASSLAGTGVNGELFF
CDR3 DNA: TGTGCCAGCAGCTTGGCCGGGACAGGGGTCAACGGGGAGCTGTTTTTT
clone size: once
V gene: TRBV5-5
CDR3 length: 16
J gene: TRBJ2-2
D gene: TRBD1

CDR3 protein: CASSVATGGFGTEAFF
CDR3 DNA: TGTGCCAGCAGCGTAGCTACAGGGGGCTTCGGCACTGAAGCTTTCTTT
clone size: -
V gene: TRBV9
CDR3 length: 16
J gene: TRBJ1-1
D gene: TRBD1

CDR3 protein: CASSTQPGQGNTEAFF
CDR3 DNA: TGTGCCAGTAGTACCCAACCAGGACAGGGGAACACTGAAGCTTTCTTT
clone size: many
V gene: TRBV19
CDR3 length: 16
J gene: TRBJ1-1
D gene: TRBD1

CDR3 protein: CATSDENRGLDYGYTF
CDR3 DNA: TGTGCCACCAGCGACGAGAACAGGGGTCTTGACTATGGCTACACCTTC
clone size: -
V gene: TRBV24-1
CDR3 length: 16
J gene: TRBJ1-2
D gene: TRBD1

CDR3 protein: CASSLLGAAFF
CDR3 DNA: TGTGCCAGCAGCTTATTAGGGGCGGCTTTCTTT
clone size: -
V gene: TRBV7-2
CDR3 length: 11
J gene: TRBJ1-1
D gene: -

CDR3 protein: CSARDQSRGNYEQYF
CDR3 DNA: TGCAGTGCTAGAGATCAGTCCAGGGGGAATTACGAGCAGTACTTC
clone size: few
V gene: TRBV20-1
CDR3 length: 15
J gene: TRBJ2-7
D gene: TRBD1

CDR3 protein: CASSEFAGGQGTQYF
CDR3 DNA: TGTGCCAGCAGTGAATTTGCGGGGGGCCAGGGTACGCAGTATTTT
clone size: -
V gene: TRBV6-1
CDR3 length: 15
J gene: TRBJ2-3
D gene: TRBD2

CDR3 protein: CASSLGPIPNYGYTF
CDR3 DNA: TGCGCCAGCAGCTTGGGGCCCATCCCTAACTATGGCTACACCTTC
clone size: many
V gene: TRBV5-1
CDR3 length: 15
J gene: TRBJ1-2
D gene: -

CDR3 protein: CVSSLDGGASGTQYF
CDR3 DNA: TGTGTCAGCAGCTTAGACGGGGGGGCCTCAGGTACGCAGTATTTT
clone size: -
V gene: TRBV7-8
CDR3 length: 15
J gene: TRBJ2-3
D gene: TRBD2

CDR3 protein: CASSLEGRGVQPQHF
CDR3 DNA: TGCGCCAGCAGCTTGGAAGGTCGGGGGGTTCAGCCCCAGCATTTT
clone size: few
V gene: TRBV5-1
CDR3 length: 15
J gene: TRBJ1-5
D gene: -

CDR3 protein: CASSLGGYQETQYF
CDR3 DNA: TGTGCCAGCAGCCTGGGGGGATACCAAGAGACCCAGTACTTC
clone size: many
V gene: TRBV7-9
CDR3 length: 14
J gene: TRBJ2-5
D gene: -

CDR3 protein: CASSFLQTEAFF
CDR3 DNA: TGTGCCAGCAGCTTCCTACAAACTGAAGCTTTCTTT
clone size: -
V gene: TRBV9
CDR3 length: 12
J gene: TRBJ1-1
D gene: -

CDR3 protein: CASSDLAGVGETQYF
CDR3 DNA: TGTGCCAGCAGTGATTTGGCGGGAGTTGGTGAGACCCAGTACTTC
clone size: many
V gene: TRBV2
CDR3 length: 15
J gene: TRBJ2-5
D gene: TRBD2

CDR3 protein: CAIKPTRGGNEQFF
CDR3 DNA: TGTGCCATCAAGCCTACAAGGGGGGGGAATGAGCAGTTCTTC
clone size: many
V gene: TRBV2
CDR3 length: 14
J gene: TRBJ2-1
D gene: -

CDR3 protein: CSARTGNYEQYF
CDR3 DNA: TGCAGTGCGAGGACAGGGAACTACGAGCAGTACTTC
clone size: many
V gene: TRBV20-1
CDR3 length: 12
J gene: TRBJ2-7
D gene: TRBD1